The 7 T cell receptor beta chains listed next were all sequenced from one sample in a study of T cell repertoires in ileal Crohn's disease. The table came from immunoSEQ multiplex PCR; TCRdb's copy has only in-frame clones and leaves some out. The table lists 13,000 to 15,000 clones, 70% to 85% of them singletons, with approximately 14% in the top ten. The time point: inflamed ileum from the surgical specimen. The sample taken for sequencing was ileal tissue. These receptors were obtained from an adult with Crohn's disease.

The V and J genes are TRBV5-1 and TRBJ1-1, with D possibly being TRBD1 (5 bases). Per germline, CDR1 SGHRS and CDR2 YFSETQ. This CDR3 is built from 16 residues. V lost 0 bases, J lost 0 bases, and 12 bases lay in between. The DNA of the CDR3 is TGCGCCAGCAGCTTGGCCGTTGGGGGGATGAACACTGAAGCTTTCTTT. It codes for CASSLAVGGMNTEAFF.

This chain joins TRBV6-1 and TRBJ2-7; D may be TRBD2 (5 bases). CDR1 and CDR2 from the germline V gene are MNHNS and SASEGT. V was pared by 7 bases and J by 3 bases, with 10 bases between. The CDR3 extends over 12 amino acids. The CDR3 reads CASNSGFYEQYF. As DNA, the CDR3 is TGTGCCAGCAATTCGGGGTTCTACGAGCAGTACTTC.

The chain has TRBV6-1 and TRBJ1-1; D is perhaps TRBD1 (6 bases). Germline loops: CDR1 MNHNS, CDR2 SASEGT. CDR3 length: 15 amino acids. V gave up 3 bases and J gave up 2 bases, with 13 bases separating them. Written as DNA, the CDR3 is TGTGCCAGCAGTGAGACAGGTTTGGCAAACACTGAAGCTTTCTTT. Translating gives CASSETGLANTEAFF.

This clone has only a few counts. CDR3 coding DNA: TGCGCCAGCAGCCAAGGCACGGGACCCAGGAATGGGGAACTGTTTTTT. Translated, it gives CASSQGTGPRNGELFF. The genes are TRBV4-1 and TRBJ1-4, with D tentatively TRBD1 (5 bases). This CDR3 comprises 16 residues. From germline, CDR1 is MGHRA and CDR2 YSYEKL. Trimming removed 1 base from V and 12 bases from J, with 21 bases in between.

The V call is TRBV6-1, the J call TRBJ2-2; TRBD1 is a possible D gene (5 bases). V was cut by 0 bases and J by 0 bases, with 17 bases left in between. The V gene's germline CDR1 is MNHNS and CDR2 SASEGT. This CDR3 is 19 amino acids long. Here the CDR3 reads CASSEARYRGFSNTGELFF. The CDR3 bases are TGTGCCAGCAGTGAAGCGCGGTATAGGGGATTCTCGAACACCGGGGAGCTGTTTTTT.

This chain connects TRBV5-1 to TRBJ2-1; 11 bases align to TRBD1. This CDR3 spans 16 amino acids. Germline CDR1 SGHRS, CDR2 YFSETQ. Trimming removed 4 bases from V and 4 bases from J; junction bases left unmatched: 7. In DNA form, the CDR3 reads TGCGCCAGCAGCCCTGGGACAGGGGGTACATACAATGAGCAGTTCTTC. This encodes CASSPGTGGTYNEQFF.

This clone has a single count. This sample also contains other DNA sequences that code for the same CDR3. The CDR3 spells CAWSLLGVNYGYTF. In nucleotides, the CDR3 is TGTGCCTGGTCCCTTTTAGGGGTTAACTATGGCTACACCTTC. This chain connects TRBV30 to TRBJ1-2; D perhaps matches TRBD1 (5 bases). The germline V gene has CDR1 GTSNPN and CDR2 SVGIG (reference sequence). The CDR3 covers 14 residues. Trimming took off 5 bases at V and 1 base at J, with 14 bases between the two ends. Full variable domain (missing parts from reference TRBV30 and TRBJ1-2): SQTIHQWPATLVQPVGSPLSLECTVEGTSNPNLYWYRQAAGRGLQLLFYSVGIGQISSEVPQNLSASRPQDRQFILSSKKLLLSDSGFYLCAWSLLGVNYGYTFGSGTRLTVV.